This T cell receptor (beta chain) stems from a study of cytomegalovirus exposure and HLA in healthy donors. Study-wide background: Samples from HLA-typed donors yielded around 85 million unique TCRs in an early data release. Whole-study results and caveats: An analysis that was carried out later associated approximately 17,000 TCR beta sequences with HLA alleles at 0.05 false discovery rate.

PCR used 60 Vbeta primers and 13 Jbeta primers. Produced via immunoSEQ multiplex PCR; TCRdb's table is partial and in-frame only. Counted here are around 82,000 clones, 78% occurring once; the ten biggest clones make up roughly 6%. V was trimmed by 4 bases and J by 6 bases, leaving 12 bases between them. CDR3 size: 14 residues. Germline loops: CDR1 SNHLY, CDR2 FYNNEI. About this clone itself: Its antigen is not known.

The specimen sequenced was PBMCs. The chain joins TRBV2 to TRBJ2-2, with D tentatively TRBD1 (5 bases). The sequence was obtained from a male donor in good health and CMV-seropositive. CDR3 amino acids: CASSAHTGPGELFF. Here the CDR3 DNA reads TGTGCCAGCAGTGCACACACAGGCCCCGGGGAGCTGTTTTTT.